The following is a TCR beta chain sequence with its context. The antigen is undetermined. This specimen comes from a study of T cells in localized non-small cell lung cancer. Some clones are missing from TCRdb's copy, which holds only in-frame ones; the method was immunoSEQ multiplex PCR. The sample records some 78,000 clones, roughly four fifths being singletons. Regarding the study as a whole: In uninvolved adjacent lung, T cell clonality reached its highest value, exceeding tumor.

The germline V and J ends were trimmed by 6 bases and 2 bases, with 12 bases remaining between them. Germline V gives CDR1 MNHNY, CDR2 SVGAGI (reference sequence). This CDR3 contains 14 residues. The TCR comes from a man between 40 and 70 years old with stage I lung adenocarcinoma. The material sequenced was peripheral blood, taken before any cancer treatment. This sequence joins TRBV6-6 and TRBJ2-3; weak D call: TRBD2 (5 bases). This CDR3 is CASREGGTTDTQYF. The CDR3 DNA sequence: TGTGCCAGCAGAGAGGGCGGAACCACAGATACGCAGTATTTT.